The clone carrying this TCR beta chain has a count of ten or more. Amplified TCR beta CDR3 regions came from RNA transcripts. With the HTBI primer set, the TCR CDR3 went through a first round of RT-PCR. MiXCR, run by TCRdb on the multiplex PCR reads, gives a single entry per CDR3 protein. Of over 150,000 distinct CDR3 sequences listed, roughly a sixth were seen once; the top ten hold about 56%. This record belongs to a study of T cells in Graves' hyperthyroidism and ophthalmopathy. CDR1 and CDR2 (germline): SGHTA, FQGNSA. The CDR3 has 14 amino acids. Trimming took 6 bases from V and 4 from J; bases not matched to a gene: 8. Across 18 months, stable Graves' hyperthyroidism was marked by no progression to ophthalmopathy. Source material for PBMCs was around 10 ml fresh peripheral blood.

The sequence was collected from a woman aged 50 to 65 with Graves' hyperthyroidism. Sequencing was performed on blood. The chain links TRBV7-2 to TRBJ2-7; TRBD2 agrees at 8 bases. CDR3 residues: CASSLGREEYEQYF. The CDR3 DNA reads TGTGCCAGCAGTCTGGGGCGGGAGGAGTACGAGCAGTACTTC.